A selection of T cell receptor beta chains follows, all from one sample in a study of glioma-infiltrating T cells. TCRdb re-called the multiplex PCR reads with MiXCR, one entry per CDR3 protein. The profile shows 400,000 or so distinct CDR3 sequences, roughly two fifths of them singletons. Input material: glioma tissue, nonneoplastic brain tissue, or PBMCs (not recorded which). All receptors derive from a human donor with low-grade glioma or glioblastoma, undergoing nonglioma brain surgery, or in good health (not recorded which). Each CDR3 is given with its conserved first and last residue. A D gene is named only where the DNA matches it firmly. Size values are once, few and many counts, or a class for expanded clones, and some rows have none.

CDR3 protein,CDR3 DNA,J gene,V gene,clone size,D gene
CASSPGSSGRLTQFF,TGTGCCAGCAGCCCAGGTAGTAGCGGGAGGCTAACGCAGTTCTTC,TRBJ2-1,TRBV28,.,TRBD2
CASSSGGGASNYGYTF,TGCGCCAGCAGCTCTGGAGGGGGGGCATCTAACTATGGCTACACCTTC,TRBJ1-2,TRBV5-1,once,.
CASSYSSRGSTEAFF,TGTGCCAGCAGTTACTCGAGCCGGGGATCTACTGAAGCTTTCTTT,TRBJ1-1,TRBV6-5,many,.
CASIHGRPLPDTQYF,TGTGCCAGCATCCACGGACGCCCTCTCCCAGATACGCAGTATTTT,TRBJ2-3,TRBV28,medium-sized,.
CSARQRADTQYF,TGCAGTGCTAGGCAGAGGGCAGATACGCAGTATTTT,TRBJ2-3,TRBV20-1,.,.
CSARPRTGANFLTF,TGCAGTGCTAGGCCCCGGACTGGGGCCAACTTCCTGACTTTC,TRBJ2-6,TRBV20-1,.,.
CASTFLPGQKSNQPQHF,TGTGCCAGCACTTTCTTACCGGGACAGAAGAGCAATCAGCCCCAGCATTTT,TRBJ1-5,TRBV2,few,TRBD1
CASSASGTLTYEQYF,TGTGCCAGTAGTGCTAGCGGGACGCTCACCTACGAGCAGTACTTC,TRBJ2-7,TRBV19,.,TRBD2
CASSYSAVSNTGELFF,TGTGCCAGCAGTTACAGCGCGGTCTCGAACACCGGGGAGCTGTTTTTT,TRBJ2-2,TRBV6-2/TRBV6-3,many,.
CATGRSGGLNEQFF,TGTGCCACAGGACGGAGTGGGGGCCTGAATGAGCAGTTCTTC,TRBJ2-1,TRBV19,.,.
CASSPSKLTYEQYF,TGTGCCAGCAGCCCCTCCAAACTAACCTACGAGCAGTACTTC,TRBJ2-7,TRBV6-2/TRBV6-3,.,.
CSATTSVGGYEQYF,TGCAGTGCTACGACTAGCGTGGGGGGCTACGAGCAGTACTTC,TRBJ2-7,TRBV20-1,many,TRBD2
CASSLLSQGQSYGYTF,TGTGCCAGCAGTTTGCTTTCGCAGGGCCAAAGCTATGGCTACACCTTC,TRBJ1-2,TRBV28,few,.
CASSAQQGPAYEQYF,TGTGCCAGCAGCGCCCAACAGGGGCCTGCCTACGAGCAGTACTTC,TRBJ2-7,TRBV9,.,TRBD1
CASSISTDTQYF,TGTGCCAGCAGCATAAGCACAGATACGCAGTATTTT,TRBJ2-3,TRBV12-3/TRBV12-4,many,.
CSASRQGNTGELFF,TGCAGTGCTAGTCGACAGGGGAACACCGGGGAGCTGTTTTTT,TRBJ2-2,TRBV20-1,.,TRBD1
CSAAGQGAGEKLFF,TGCAGTGCGGCAGGACAGGGGGCGGGAGAAAAACTGTTTTTT,TRBJ1-4,TRBV20-1,few,TRBD1
CASSQEFPGTGFYNEQFF,TGTGCCAGCAGCCAAGAGTTCCCCGGGACAGGCTTCTACAATGAGCAGTTCTTC,TRBJ2-1,TRBV14,few,TRBD1
CAISSGTLNTEAFF,TGTGCCATCAGTTCCGGGACATTGAACACTGAAGCTTTCTTT,TRBJ1-1,TRBV10-3,.,.
CASTSPGQVEAFF,TGTGCCAGTACCTCACCCGGACAGGTTGAAGCTTTCTTT,TRBJ1-1,TRBV19,.,TRBD1
CSVADLAGEQYF,TGCAGCGTCGCCGATCTAGCGGGCGAGCAGTACTTC,TRBJ2-7,TRBV29-1,few,TRBD2
CAISESVGAYEQYF,TGTGCCATCAGTGAGTCGGTCGGAGCCTACGAGCAGTACTTC,TRBJ2-7,TRBV10-3,few,.
CASSLVPPGGPSYNEQFF,TGTGCCAGCAGCTTAGTCCCGCCGGGCGGCCCCTCCTACAATGAGCAGTTCTTC,TRBJ2-1,TRBV28,many,.
CAIGTTSGIQETQYF,TGTGCCATCGGAACCACTAGCGGGATTCAAGAGACCCAGTACTTC,TRBJ2-5,TRBV10-3,.,TRBD2
CSAYRPDDKPQHF,TGCAGTGCCTACAGGCCGGACGATAAGCCCCAACATTTT,TRBJ1-5,TRBV20-1,.,.
CASSQNVYTGEAKETQYF,TGCGCCAGCAGCCAAAATGTCTATACAGGGGAGGCGAAAGAGACCCAGTACTTC,TRBJ2-5,TRBV4-3,.,.
CATRPGLAGAEQFF,TGTGCCACCAGACCGGGACTAGCGGGAGCCGAGCAGTTCTTC,TRBJ2-1,TRBV24-1,few,TRBD2
CASSQVRRDSYEQYF,TGTGCCAGCAGCCAAGTTAGACGGGACTCCTACGAGCAGTACTTC,TRBJ2-7,TRBV4-2,few,.
CSASRQVPNWGYNEQFF,TGCAGTGCTTCCCGACAGGTCCCAAATTGGGGTTACAATGAGCAGTTCTTC,TRBJ2-1,TRBV20-1,.,.
CASSLASEQYF,TGTGCCAGCAGTTTAGCGAGTGAGCAGTACTTC,TRBJ2-7,TRBV12-3/TRBV12-4,.,.
CSARSQDRGITGHTF,TGCAGTGCTAGATCTCAGGACAGGGGGATCACTGGCCACACCTTC,TRBJ1-2,TRBV20-1,.,TRBD1
CSARLDSNQPQHF,TGCAGTGCTAGATTGGATAGCAATCAGCCCCAGCATTTT,TRBJ1-5,TRBV20-1,few,.
CASVDSVRGGEQFF,TGTGCCAGCGTGGACAGCGTACGGGGGGGGGAGCAGTTCTTC,TRBJ2-1,TRBV25-1,.,TRBD2
CASLSGQNYEQYF,TGTGCCAGCTTATCAGGACAGAACTACGAGCAGTACTTC,TRBJ2-7,TRBV2,.,.
CASSRRGGPLYEQFF,TGTGCCAGTAGTAGGAGGGGGGGACCCCTGTATGAGCAGTTCTTC,TRBJ2-1,TRBV19,.,.
CASIGTSGRGAENQHF,TGTGCCAGCATCGGGACTAGCGGGAGGGGGGCAGAGAACCAGCACTTC,TRBJ2-5,TRBV27,.,TRBD2
CASSTRTRLKAYEQYF,TGTGCCAGCAGCACCCGGACAAGGCTTAAGGCCTACGAGCAGTACTTC,TRBJ2-7,TRBV7-2,.,.
CSARENIQYF,TGCAGTGCCCGGGAAAACATTCAGTACTTC,TRBJ2-4,TRBV20-1,few,.
CASSSQQGDTQYF,TGTGCCAGCAGCTCCCAACAGGGAGATACGCAGTATTTT,TRBJ2-3,TRBV7-9,few,.
CASSDLGGANTEAFF,TGTGCCAGCAGCGACCTAGGGGGGGCGAACACTGAAGCTTTCTTT,TRBJ1-1,TRBV7-2,.,.
CASSFVNSGYEQYF,TGTGCCAGCAGTTTCGTGAATAGCGGCTACGAGCAGTACTTC,TRBJ2-7,TRBV28,once,.
CASSFRRLDTGELFF,TGTGCCAGCAGTTTTCGACGGCTTGACACCGGGGAGCTGTTTTTT,TRBJ2-2,TRBV7-2,.,.
CASSLEASGFVTGELFF,TGTGCCAGCAGCTTAGAGGCTAGCGGTTTTGTGACCGGGGAGCTGTTTTTT,TRBJ2-2,TRBV7-3,few,TRBD2
CASGRVAADEKLFF,TGTGCCAGCGGCCGGGTTGCTGCGGATGAAAAACTGTTTTTT,TRBJ1-4,TRBV7-9,few,.
CASSLPGGELFF,TGTGCCAGCAGTTTGCCTGGCGGGGAGCTGTTTTTT,TRBJ2-2,TRBV28,.,.
CASSRRGRELYEQYF,TGCGCCAGCAGCAGGCGCGGGAGGGAACTCTACGAGCAGTACTTC,TRBJ2-7,TRBV5-1,.,TRBD2
CASSPGGDRGTEAFF,TGTGCCAGCAGTCCGGGAGGGGACAGGGGAACTGAAGCTTTCTTT,TRBJ1-1,TRBV28,few,TRBD1
CASSPRNRGGYGYTF,TGTGCCAGCAGTCCCCGGAACAGGGGAGGCTATGGCTACACCTTC,TRBJ1-2,TRBV28,.,TRBD1
CASSFPGTPYEQYF,TGTGCCAGCAGTTTCCCCGGGACCCCCTACGAGCAGTACTTC,TRBJ2-7,TRBV28,few,.
CASSHTHYEQYF,TGTGCCAGCAGCCACACTCACTACGAGCAGTACTTC,TRBJ2-7,TRBV6-1,.,.
CASSLFRGQGVRTEAFF,TGTGCCAGCAGTTTATTTCGAGGGCAGGGGGTAAGAACTGAAGCTTTCTTT,TRBJ1-1,TRBV28,many,TRBD1